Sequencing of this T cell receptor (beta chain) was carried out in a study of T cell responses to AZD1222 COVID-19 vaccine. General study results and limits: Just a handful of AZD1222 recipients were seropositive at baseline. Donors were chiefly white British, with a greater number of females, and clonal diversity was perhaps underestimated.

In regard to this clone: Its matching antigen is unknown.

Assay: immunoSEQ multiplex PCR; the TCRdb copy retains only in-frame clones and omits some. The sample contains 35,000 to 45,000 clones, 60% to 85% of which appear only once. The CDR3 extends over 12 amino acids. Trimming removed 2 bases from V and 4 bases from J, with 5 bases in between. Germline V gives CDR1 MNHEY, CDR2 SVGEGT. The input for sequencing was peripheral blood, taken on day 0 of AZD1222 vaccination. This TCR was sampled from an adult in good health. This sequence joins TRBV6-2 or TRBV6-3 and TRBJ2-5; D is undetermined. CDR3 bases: TGTGCCAGCAGTTACCCGCCAGAGACCCAGTACTTC. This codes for CASSYPPETQYF.